This T cell receptor (beta chain) was recorded in a study of blood T cells in healthy people across ages. The CDR3 consists of 16 residues. For this clonotype: Its cognate antigen is unknown.

Study outcomes and limitations: Researchers report that TCR beta diversity correlated strongly with naive T cell percentage.

Together with a sample-barcoded 5' primer, a J-beta primer mix was included in a second PCR lasting 7 to 11 cycles. One entry per CDR3 protein results from TCRdb running MiXCR on the 5' RACE reads. The repertoire holds around 1,500,000 distinct CDR3 sequences, over 25% seen once, with 7% to 9% in the top ten. This chain links TRBV21-1 with TRBJ2-7; the table assigns TRBD1, which was not confirmed against the DNA. TRBV21-1 is a known pseudogene. Sequencing was done on a sample of blood. The clonotype was recovered from a woman aged 25 to 39 in good health. The DNA for the CDR3 is TGTGCCAGCAGGTTTCCGGGACAGGGACCATCCTACGAGCAGTACTTC. Translating it yields CASRFPGQGPSYEQYF.